This is a list of T cell receptor beta chains from one sample in a study of quantifying T cell responses using KT2 cells. TCRdb used MiXCR to reprocess the UMI-ligation and nested PCR reads, holding one entry per CDR3 protein. The sample has tens of thousands of distinct CDR3 sequences, around a tenth seen once. Source material: PBMCs spiked with cells of the T cell clone KT2. Every receptor here comes from a human donor. The CDR3 runs from the conserved cysteine through the conserved F or W. A D gene is named only where the DNA matches it firmly. The size field is filled for only some rows; it gives once, few, many or a size class.

CDR3nt,CDR3aa,j_gene,v_gene,len,abundance,d_gene
TGTGCCAGCAGCTCCCCCGGGCGGGGCTATGGCTACACCTTC,CASSSPGRGYGYTF,TRBJ1-2,TRBV7-8,14,-,-
TGTGCCAGCAGTTTATCAGCGGGAGAGCAGTACTTC,CASSLSAGEQYF,TRBJ2-7,TRBV28,12,many,TRBD2
TGTGCCAGCAGCTCCGTATCCGGACTAGCGCCGTACGAGCAGTACTTC,CASSSVSGLAPYEQYF,TRBJ2-7,TRBV11-2,16,few,TRBD2
TGTGCCAGCGGGGACCAGGGCCCCAAAAACATTCAGTACTTC,CASGDQGPKNIQYF,TRBJ2-4,TRBV6-5,14,many,-
TGTGCCAGCAGCTCGGGACACAACACCGGGGAGCTGTTTTTT,CASSSGHNTGELFF,TRBJ2-2,TRBV7-8,14,-,-
TGTGCCAGCAGTTTCGGACAGGGGACCTACGAGCAGTACTTC,CASSFGQGTYEQYF,TRBJ2-7,TRBV6-5,14,-,TRBD1
TGTGCCAGCACATCATCACAATATAGCGGAAGCACAGATACGCAGTATTTT,CASTSSQYSGSTDTQYF,TRBJ2-3,TRBV6-5,17,few,-
TGTGCCAGCAGCCAAGATGGGGGACCCTACGAGCAGTACTTC,CASSQDGGPYEQYF,TRBJ2-7,TRBV4-2,14,many,-
TGTGCCAGCAGCCTTAGCGGGAGAAGTGCAGATACGCAGTATTTT,CASSLSGRSADTQYF,TRBJ2-3,TRBV6-5,15,many,TRBD2
TGCGCCAGCAGCCCTACGGAAGGTCCAGGCCTTCAGGGGGTCGGAAATCAGCCCCAGCATTTT,CASSPTEGPGLQGVGNQPQHF,TRBJ1-5,TRBV5-1,21,many,TRBD1
TGCAGCCCCCTGGGACTGACGAACACTGAAGCTTTCTTT,CSPLGLTNTEAFF,TRBJ1-1,TRBV29-1,13,few,-
TGTGCCTGGCATCCGGACAGATATAATGAAAAACTGTTTTTT,CAWHPDRYNEKLFF,TRBJ1-4,TRBV30,14,many,-
TGTGCCAGCAGGGAAACAGCTGACACCTACGAGCAGTACTTC,CASRETADTYEQYF,TRBJ2-7,TRBV6-1,14,many,-
TGTGCCAGCAGTTACTTGGGACTAGCGGGGACGATATACAATGAGCAGTTCTTC,CASSYLGLAGTIYNEQFF,TRBJ2-1,TRBV6-2/TRBV6-3,18,many,TRBD2